This paragraph reports one T cell receptor (beta chain). As yet, its antigen is unknown. Each sample had roughly 10^5 TCR templates assayed. Data came from immunoSEQ multiplex PCR; TCRdb stores just in-frame clones and leaves some out. The data contain about 50,000 clones, more than 75% of them singletons. This CDR3 is 14 amino acids long. V lost 5 bases, J lost 5 bases, and 5 bases stayed unmatched. CDR1 is SQVTM and CDR2 is ANQGSEA in the germline V gene. This entry comes from a study of siplizumab effects on memory and regulatory T cells. Regarding the study as a whole: Only a minority of proliferating CD4+ or CD8+ clones had an assignable naive or memory phenotype, with roughly 80-97% lacking one.

Sequences were obtained from naive CD8+ T cells sorted from blood. This chain uses TRBV29-1 with TRBJ1-5; 11 bases map to TRBD1. The receptor comes from a human donor in good health. CDR3 in DNA: TGCAGCGTTCGGACAGGGGGCAGAGATCAGCCCCAGCATTTT. This codes for CSVRTGGRDQPQHF.